These 5 T cell receptor beta chains share one sample of origin, sequenced in a study of blood T cell repertoires in COVID-19. Generated by immunoSEQ multiplex PCR, the TCRdb table keeps only in-frame clones and is missing some. The sample consists of under 200,000 clones, about four fifths of them appearing once. Sample: PBMCs or T cells enriched from blood (not recorded which). The source of these receptors is a man aged 50-59 years who had recovered from COVID-19.

The chain joins TRBV10-2 to TRBJ1-3; the D is unclear. The germline gives CDR1 WSHSY, CDR2 SAAADI. V was shortened by 7 bases and J by 4 bases, with 17 bases between the two germline ends. The CDR3 totals 15 residues. The CDR3 loop is CASKLASAGGNTIYF. The DNA of the CDR3 is TGCGCCAGCAAATTGGCTTCGGCGGGCGGAAACACCATATATTTT.

J is TRBJ1-5 and V is TRBV2, with D maybe TRBD1 (6 bases). Germline V gives CDR1 SNHLY, CDR2 FYNNEI. V dropped 4 bases and J dropped 5 bases, with 12 bases sitting between them. This CDR3 comprises 14 residues. The CDR3 DNA follows: TGTGCCAGCAGTGGACAGGACTCGTATCAGCCCCAGCATTTT. Translating it yields CASSGQDSYQPQHF.

The J gene is TRBJ2-5, the V gene TRBV20-1; possible D gene TRBD1, 6 bases. V was clipped by 3 bases and J by 0 bases, with 14 bases between them. There are 15 residues in the CDR3. Germline lookup yields CDR1 DFQATT and CDR2 SNEGSKA (reference sequence). The CDR3 nucleotides read TGCAGTGCTAGTAGCTCAGGGGTTAACCAAGAGACCCAGTACTTC. Translated, it gives CSASSSGVNQETQYF.

The rearrangement links TRBV28 to TRBJ1-1; D may be TRBD1 (6 bases). The V gene lost 7 bases and the J gene lost 0 bases, with 24 bases spanning the gap. This CDR3 region has 18 residues. Per the germline V gene, CDR1 is MDHEN and CDR2 is SYDVKM. CDR3 sequence: CASTRYLGGRPMNTEAFF. For the CDR3, the DNA is TGTGCCAGCACTCGGTATCTCGGGGGGCGGCCCATGAACACTGAAGCTTTCTTT.

A few counts support this clone. The rearrangement joins TRBV28 to TRBJ2-7, with a tentative D call TRBD1 (5 bases). The CDR3 is 15 residues long. Trimming removed 2 bases at V and 5 bases at J, with 16 bases between. Germline CDR1 MDHEN, CDR2 SYDVKM. The CDR3 region is CASSLGLQELNEQYF. In DNA, the CDR3 is TGTGCCAGCAGTTTAGGATTACAGGAACTCAACGAGCAGTACTTC.